The sequence of this TCR beta chain was determined in a study of cytomegalovirus exposure and HLA in healthy donors. The method was immunoSEQ multiplex PCR; TCRdb's version includes in-frame clones alone and lacks a portion of them. Of some 66,000 clones listed, 95% to 98% are singletons. The CDR3 runs to 17 residues. The TCR sequence derives from a woman aged 18-29 years in good health and CMV-seropositive. The chain combines TRBV21-1 with TRBJ2-7; the D call of TRBD2 is as the table states it, not checked on the DNA. TRBV21-1 counts as a pseudogene. Specimen: PBMCs. The chain's CDR3 is CASRGGYRERFGYEQYF. The CDR3 DNA reads as TGTGCCAGCAGGGGAGGGTACAGGGAACGGTTCGGCTACGAGCAGTACTTC.